The TCR beta chain under discussion was sequenced for a study of blood T cell repertoires in COVID-19. On the study more broadly: Spain, Italy and the United States supplied samples that represented acute and convalescent COVID-19. PBMCs, B-cell-depleted T cells, or T cells provided the cDNA or gDNA that made up the material.

In the original processing: For nucleated cells, counts were estimated from reference gene primer amplification. Using immunoSEQ multiplex PCR, the repertoire was profiled, and TCRdb retains in-frame clones only, with some absent. V and J calls plus clone size are reproduced from that table; the DNA served to infer D and trimming. The repertoire holds over 200,000 clones, with roughly 90% as singletons. With 0 bases removed from V and 3 bases from J, the gap between germline ends came to 5 bases. The CDR3 is 12 amino acids. Germline assignment: CDR1 GTSNPN and CDR2 SVGIG (reference sequence). This sequence was found in a woman aged 60-75 years with acute or convalescent COVID-19. Sequencing used peripheral blood. The J gene is TRBJ2-5, the V gene TRBV30; D gene uncertain. CDR3 DNA: TGTGCCTGGAGTGTTCAGGAAGAGACCCAGTACTTC. Translated, it gives CAWSVQEETQYF.